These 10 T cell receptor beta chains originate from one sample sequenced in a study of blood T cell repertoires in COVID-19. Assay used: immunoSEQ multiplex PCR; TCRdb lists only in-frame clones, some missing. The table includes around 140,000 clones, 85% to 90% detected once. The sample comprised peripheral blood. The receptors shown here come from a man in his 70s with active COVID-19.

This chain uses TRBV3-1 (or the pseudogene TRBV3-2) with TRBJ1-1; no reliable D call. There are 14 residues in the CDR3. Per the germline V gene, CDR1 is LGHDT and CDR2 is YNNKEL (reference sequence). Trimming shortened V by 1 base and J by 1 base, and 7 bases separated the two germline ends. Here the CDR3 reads CASSQVGKNTEAFF. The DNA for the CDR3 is TGTGCCAGCAGCCAAGTTGGCAAGAACACTGAAGCTTTCTTT.

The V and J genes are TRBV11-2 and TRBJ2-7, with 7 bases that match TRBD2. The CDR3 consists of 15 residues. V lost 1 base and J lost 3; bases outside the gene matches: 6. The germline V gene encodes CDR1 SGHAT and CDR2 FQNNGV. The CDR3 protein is CASSLVLASIYEQYF. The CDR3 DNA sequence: TGTGCCAGCAGCTTAGTACTAGCGAGTATCTACGAGCAGTACTTC.

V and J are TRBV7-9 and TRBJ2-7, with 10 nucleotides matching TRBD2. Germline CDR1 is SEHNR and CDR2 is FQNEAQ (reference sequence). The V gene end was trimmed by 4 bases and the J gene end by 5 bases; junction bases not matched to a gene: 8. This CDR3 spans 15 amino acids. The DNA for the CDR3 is TGTGCCAGCAGCTCTAGCGGGAGCGTCCCCGACGAGCAGTACTTC. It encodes CASSSSGSVPDEQYF. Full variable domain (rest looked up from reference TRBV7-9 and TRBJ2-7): DTGVSQNPRHKITKRGQNVTFRCDPISEHNRLYWYRQTLGQGPEFLTYFQNEAQLEKSRLLSDRFSAERPKGSFSTLEIQRTEQGDSAMYLCASSSSGSVPDEQYFGPGTRLTVT.

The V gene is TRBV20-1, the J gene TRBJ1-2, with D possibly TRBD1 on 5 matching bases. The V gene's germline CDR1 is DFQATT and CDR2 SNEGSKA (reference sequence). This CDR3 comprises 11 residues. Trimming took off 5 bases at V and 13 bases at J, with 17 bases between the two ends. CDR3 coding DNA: TGCAGTGCTCTAGACAGTCAAAGGCGCACCTTC. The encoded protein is CSALDSQRRTF.

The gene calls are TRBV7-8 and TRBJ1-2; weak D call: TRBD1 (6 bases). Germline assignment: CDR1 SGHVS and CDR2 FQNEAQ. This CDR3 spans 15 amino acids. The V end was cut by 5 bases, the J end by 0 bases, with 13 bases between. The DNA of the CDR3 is TGTGCCAGCAGCCCCCAGGACAGCCCTAACTATGGCTACACCTTC. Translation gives CASSPQDSPNYGYTF.

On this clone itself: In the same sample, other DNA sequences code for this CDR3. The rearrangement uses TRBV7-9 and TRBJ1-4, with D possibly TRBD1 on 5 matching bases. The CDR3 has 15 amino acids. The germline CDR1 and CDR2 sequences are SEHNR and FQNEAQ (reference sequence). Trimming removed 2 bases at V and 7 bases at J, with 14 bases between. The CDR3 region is CASSLSQGQVEKLFF. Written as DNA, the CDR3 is TGTGCCAGCAGCTTATCCCAGGGTCAGGTTGAAAAACTGTTTTTT.

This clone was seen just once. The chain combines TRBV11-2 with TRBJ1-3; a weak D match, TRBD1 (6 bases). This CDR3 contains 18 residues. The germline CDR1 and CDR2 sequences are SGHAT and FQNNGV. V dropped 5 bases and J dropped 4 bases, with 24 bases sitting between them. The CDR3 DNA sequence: TGTGCCAGCAGCCCCGGTGGTGGGGGCGGCTATTCCGGAAACACCATATATTTT. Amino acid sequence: CASSPGGGGGYSGNTIYF.

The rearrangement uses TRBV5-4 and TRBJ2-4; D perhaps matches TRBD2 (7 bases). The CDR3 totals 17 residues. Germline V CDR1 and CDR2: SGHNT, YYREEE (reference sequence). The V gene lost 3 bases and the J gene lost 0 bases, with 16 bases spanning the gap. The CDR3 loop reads CASSSGGGVLAKNIQYF. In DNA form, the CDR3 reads TGTGCCAGCAGCTCTGGAGGGGGGGTCCTAGCCAAAAACATTCAGTACTTC.

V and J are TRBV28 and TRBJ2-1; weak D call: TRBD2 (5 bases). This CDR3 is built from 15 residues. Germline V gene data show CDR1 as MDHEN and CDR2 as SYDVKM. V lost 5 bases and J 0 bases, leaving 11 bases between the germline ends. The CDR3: CASSPTGSSYNEQFF. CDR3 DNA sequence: TGTGCCAGCAGTCCCACTGGGAGCTCCTACAATGAGCAGTTCTTC.

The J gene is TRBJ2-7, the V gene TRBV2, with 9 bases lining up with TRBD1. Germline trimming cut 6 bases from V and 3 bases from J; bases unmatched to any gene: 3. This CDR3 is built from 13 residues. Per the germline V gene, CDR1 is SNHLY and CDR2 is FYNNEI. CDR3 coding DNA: TGTGCCAGCAGCGGGACAGGGAACTACGAGCAGTACTTC. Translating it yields CASSGTGNYEQYF. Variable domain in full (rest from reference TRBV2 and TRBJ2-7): EPEVTQTPSHQVTQMGQEVILRCVPISNHLYFYWYRQILGQKVEFLVSFYNNEISEKSEIFDDQFSVERPDGSNFTLKIRSTKLEDSAMYFCASSGTGNYEQYFGPGTRLTVT.